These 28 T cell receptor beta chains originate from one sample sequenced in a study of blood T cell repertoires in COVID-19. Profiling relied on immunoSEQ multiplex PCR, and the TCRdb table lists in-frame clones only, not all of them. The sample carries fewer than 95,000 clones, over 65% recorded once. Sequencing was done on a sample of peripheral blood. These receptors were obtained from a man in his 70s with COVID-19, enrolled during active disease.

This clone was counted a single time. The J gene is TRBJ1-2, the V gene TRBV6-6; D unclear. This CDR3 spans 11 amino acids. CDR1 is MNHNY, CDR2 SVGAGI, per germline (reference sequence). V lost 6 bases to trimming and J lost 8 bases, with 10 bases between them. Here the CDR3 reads CASRASGGYTF. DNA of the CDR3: TGTGCCAGCAGGGCCTCGGGGGGCTACACCTTC.

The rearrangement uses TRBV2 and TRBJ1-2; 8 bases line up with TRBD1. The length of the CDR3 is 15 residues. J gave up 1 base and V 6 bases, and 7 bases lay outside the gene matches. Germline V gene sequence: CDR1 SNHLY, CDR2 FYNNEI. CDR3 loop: CASRVDRVNNYGYTF. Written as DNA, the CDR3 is TGTGCCAGCAGGGTGGACAGGGTGAATAACTATGGCTACACCTTC. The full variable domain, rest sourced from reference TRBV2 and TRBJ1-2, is EPEVTQTPSHQVTQMGQEVILRCVPISNHLYFYWYRQILGQKVEFLVSFYNNEISEKSEIFDDQFSVERPDGSNFTLKIRSTKLEDSAMYFCASRVDRVNNYGYTFGSGTRLTVV.

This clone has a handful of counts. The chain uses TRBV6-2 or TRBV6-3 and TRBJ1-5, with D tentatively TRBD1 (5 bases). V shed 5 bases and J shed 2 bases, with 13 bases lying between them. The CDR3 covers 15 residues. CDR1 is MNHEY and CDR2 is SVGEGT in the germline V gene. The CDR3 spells CASSLLVGGNQPQHF. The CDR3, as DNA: TGTGCCAGCAGTCTCCTGGTAGGGGGCAATCAGCCCCAGCATTTT.

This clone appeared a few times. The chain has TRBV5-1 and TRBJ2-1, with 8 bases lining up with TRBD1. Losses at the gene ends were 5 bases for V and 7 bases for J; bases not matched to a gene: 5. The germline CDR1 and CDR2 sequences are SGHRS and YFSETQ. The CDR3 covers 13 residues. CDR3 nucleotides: TGCGCCAGCAGAGATCACAGGGGGAATGAGCAGTTCTTC. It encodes CASRDHRGNEQFF.

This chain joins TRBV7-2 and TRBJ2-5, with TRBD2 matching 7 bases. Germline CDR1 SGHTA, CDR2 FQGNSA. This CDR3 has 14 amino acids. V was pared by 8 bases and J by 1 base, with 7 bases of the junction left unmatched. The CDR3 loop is CASGGGAGQETQYF. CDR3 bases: TGTGCCAGCGGGGGAGGGGCAGGCCAAGAGACCCAGTACTTC.

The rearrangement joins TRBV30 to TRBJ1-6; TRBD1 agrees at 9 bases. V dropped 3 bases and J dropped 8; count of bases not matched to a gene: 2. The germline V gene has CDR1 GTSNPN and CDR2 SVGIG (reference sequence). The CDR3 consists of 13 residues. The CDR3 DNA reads TGTGCCTGGAGGGGGACAGGGCATTCACCCCTCCACTTT. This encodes CAWRGTGHSPLHF.

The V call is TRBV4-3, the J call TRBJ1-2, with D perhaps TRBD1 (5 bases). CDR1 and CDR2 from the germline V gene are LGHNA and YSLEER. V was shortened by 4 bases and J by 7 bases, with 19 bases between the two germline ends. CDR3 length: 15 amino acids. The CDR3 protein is CASSPTFDGGGGYTF. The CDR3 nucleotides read TGCGCCAGCAGCCCGACCTTCGACGGGGGGGGTGGCTACACCTTC.

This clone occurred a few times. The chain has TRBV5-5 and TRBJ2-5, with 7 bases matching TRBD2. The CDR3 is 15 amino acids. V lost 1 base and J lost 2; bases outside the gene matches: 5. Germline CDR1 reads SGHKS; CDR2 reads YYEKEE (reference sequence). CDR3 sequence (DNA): TGTGCCAGCAGCTTGTTGTACGGGGGGCAAGAGACCCAGTACTTC. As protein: CASSLLYGGQETQYF.

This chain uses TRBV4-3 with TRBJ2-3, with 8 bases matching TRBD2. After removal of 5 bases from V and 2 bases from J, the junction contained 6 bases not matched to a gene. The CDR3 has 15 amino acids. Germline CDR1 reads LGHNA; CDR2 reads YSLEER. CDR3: CASSYGGGNTDTQYF. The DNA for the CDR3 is TGCGCCAGCAGCTACGGGGGGGGTAACACAGATACGCAGTATTTT.

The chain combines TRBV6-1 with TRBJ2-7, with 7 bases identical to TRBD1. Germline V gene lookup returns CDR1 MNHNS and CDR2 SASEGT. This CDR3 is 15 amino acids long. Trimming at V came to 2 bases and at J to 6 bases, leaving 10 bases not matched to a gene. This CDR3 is CASSERVGTVTEQYF. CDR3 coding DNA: TGTGCCAGCAGTGAAAGGGTAGGGACAGTTACCGAGCAGTACTTC.

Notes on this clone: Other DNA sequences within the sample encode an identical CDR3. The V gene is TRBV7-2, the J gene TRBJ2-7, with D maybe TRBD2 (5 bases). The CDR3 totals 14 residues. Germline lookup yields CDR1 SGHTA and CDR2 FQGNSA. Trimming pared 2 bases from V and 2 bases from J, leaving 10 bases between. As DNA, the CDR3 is TGTGCCAGCAGCTTATCTGGAGGACCCTACGAGCAGTACTTC. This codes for CASSLSGGPYEQYF.

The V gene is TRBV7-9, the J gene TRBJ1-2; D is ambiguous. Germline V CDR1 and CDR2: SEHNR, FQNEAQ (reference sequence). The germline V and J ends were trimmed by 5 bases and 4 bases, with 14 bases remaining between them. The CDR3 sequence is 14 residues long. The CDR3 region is CASSQTREGYGYTF. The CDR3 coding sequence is TGTGCCAGCAGCCAGACGAGGGAGGGCTATGGCTACACCTTC.

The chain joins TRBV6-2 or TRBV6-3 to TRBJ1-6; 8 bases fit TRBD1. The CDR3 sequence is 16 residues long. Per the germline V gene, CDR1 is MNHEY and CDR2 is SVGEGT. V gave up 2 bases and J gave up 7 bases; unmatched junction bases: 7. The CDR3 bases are TGTGCCAGCAGTTACCAGATGGACAGGGTGAATTCACCCCTCCACTTT. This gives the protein CASSYQMDRVNSPLHF.

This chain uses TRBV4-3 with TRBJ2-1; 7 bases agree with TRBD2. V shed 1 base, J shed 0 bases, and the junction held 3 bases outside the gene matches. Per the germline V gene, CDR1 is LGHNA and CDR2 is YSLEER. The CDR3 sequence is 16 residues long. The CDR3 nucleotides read TGCGCCAGCAGCCAAGCTAGCGGTAGCTCCTACAATGAGCAGTTCTTC. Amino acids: CASSQASGSSYNEQFF.

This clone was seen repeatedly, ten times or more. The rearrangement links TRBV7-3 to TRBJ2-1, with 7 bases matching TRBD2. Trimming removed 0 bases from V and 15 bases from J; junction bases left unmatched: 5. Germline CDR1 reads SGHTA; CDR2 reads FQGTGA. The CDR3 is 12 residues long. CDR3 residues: CASSLTAGVLFF. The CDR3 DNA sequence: TGTGCCAGCAGCTTAACGGCGGGAGTACTGTTCTTC.

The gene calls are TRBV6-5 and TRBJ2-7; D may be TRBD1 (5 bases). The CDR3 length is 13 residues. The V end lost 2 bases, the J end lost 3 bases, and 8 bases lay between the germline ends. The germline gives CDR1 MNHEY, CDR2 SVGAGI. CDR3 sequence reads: CASSYDSSYEQYF. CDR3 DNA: TGTGCCAGCAGTTACGACAGCAGCTACGAGCAGTACTTC.

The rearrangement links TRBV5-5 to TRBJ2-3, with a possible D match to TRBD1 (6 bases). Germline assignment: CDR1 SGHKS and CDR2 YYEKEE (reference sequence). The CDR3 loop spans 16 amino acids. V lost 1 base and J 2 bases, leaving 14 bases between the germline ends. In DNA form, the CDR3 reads TGTGCCAGCAGCTTGCAGGGGTCCCCATCCACAGATACGCAGTATTTT. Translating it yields CASSLQGSPSTDTQYF.

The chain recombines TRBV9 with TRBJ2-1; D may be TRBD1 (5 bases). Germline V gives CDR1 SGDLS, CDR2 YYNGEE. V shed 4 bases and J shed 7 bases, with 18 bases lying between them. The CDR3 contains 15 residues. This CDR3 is CASSLTGLPRNEQFF. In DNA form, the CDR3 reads TGTGCCAGCAGCCTCACAGGATTGCCGAGGAATGAGCAGTTCTTC.

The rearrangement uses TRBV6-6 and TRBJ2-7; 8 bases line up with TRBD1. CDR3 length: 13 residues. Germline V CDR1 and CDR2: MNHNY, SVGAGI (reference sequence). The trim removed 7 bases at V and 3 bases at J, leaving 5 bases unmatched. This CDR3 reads CASTGQGGYEQYF. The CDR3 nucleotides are TGTGCCAGCACTGGACAGGGAGGCTACGAGCAGTACTTC.

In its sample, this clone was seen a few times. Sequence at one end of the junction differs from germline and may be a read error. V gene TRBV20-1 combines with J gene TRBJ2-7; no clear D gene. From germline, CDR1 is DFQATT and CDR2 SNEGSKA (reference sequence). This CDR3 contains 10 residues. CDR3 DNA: TGCAGTGCTAGTCCGGCGACTTATCCCTTC. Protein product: CSASPATYPF.

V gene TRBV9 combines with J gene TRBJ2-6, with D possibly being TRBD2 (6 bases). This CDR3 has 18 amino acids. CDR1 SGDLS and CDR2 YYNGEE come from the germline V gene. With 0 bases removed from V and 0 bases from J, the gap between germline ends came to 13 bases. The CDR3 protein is CASSVDGGGYSGANVLTF. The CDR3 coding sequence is TGTGCCAGCAGCGTAGACGGGGGTGGGTACTCTGGGGCCAACGTCCTGACTTTC.

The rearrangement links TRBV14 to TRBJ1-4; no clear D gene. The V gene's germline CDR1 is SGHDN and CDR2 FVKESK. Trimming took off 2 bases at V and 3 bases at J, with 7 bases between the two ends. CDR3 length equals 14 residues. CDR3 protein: CASSQLGANEKLFF. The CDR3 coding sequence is TGTGCCAGCAGCCAACTGGGAGCTAATGAAAAACTGTTTTTT.

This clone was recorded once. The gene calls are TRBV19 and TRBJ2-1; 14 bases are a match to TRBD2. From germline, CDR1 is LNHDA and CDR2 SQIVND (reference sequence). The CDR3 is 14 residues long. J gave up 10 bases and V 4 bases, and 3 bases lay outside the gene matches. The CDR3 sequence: CASSRGLAGDEQFF. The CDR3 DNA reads TGTGCCAGTAGTAGGGGACTAGCGGGAGACGAGCAGTTCTTC.

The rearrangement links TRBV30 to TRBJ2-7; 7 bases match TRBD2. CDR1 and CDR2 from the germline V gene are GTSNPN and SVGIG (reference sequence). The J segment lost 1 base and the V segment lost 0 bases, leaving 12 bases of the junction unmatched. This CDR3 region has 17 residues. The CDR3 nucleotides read TGTGCCTGGAGTGTAGGGTCGTGGGAGGGTACGTCCTACGAGCAGTACTTC. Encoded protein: CAWSVGSWEGTSYEQYF.

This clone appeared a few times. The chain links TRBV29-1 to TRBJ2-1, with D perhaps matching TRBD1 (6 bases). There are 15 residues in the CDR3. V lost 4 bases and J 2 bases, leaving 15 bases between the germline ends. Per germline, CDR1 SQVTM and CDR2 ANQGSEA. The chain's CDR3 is CSVAGQGSAYNEQFF. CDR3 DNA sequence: TGCAGCGTTGCTGGGCAGGGGTCAGCCTACAATGAGCAGTTCTTC.

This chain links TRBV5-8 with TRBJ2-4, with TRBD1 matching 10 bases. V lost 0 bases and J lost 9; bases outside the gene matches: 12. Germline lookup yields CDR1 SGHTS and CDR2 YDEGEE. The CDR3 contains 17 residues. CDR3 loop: CASSLVSGQGVLGIQYF. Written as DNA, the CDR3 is TGTGCCAGCAGCTTGGTCTCCGGACAGGGGGTTTTAGGCATTCAGTACTTC. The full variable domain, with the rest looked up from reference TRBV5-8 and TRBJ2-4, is EAGVTQSPTHLIKTRGQQATLRCSPISGHTSVYWYQQALGLGLQFLLWYDEGEERNRGNFPPRFSGRQFPNYSSELNVNALELEDSALYLCASSLVSGQGVLGIQYFGAGTRLSVL.

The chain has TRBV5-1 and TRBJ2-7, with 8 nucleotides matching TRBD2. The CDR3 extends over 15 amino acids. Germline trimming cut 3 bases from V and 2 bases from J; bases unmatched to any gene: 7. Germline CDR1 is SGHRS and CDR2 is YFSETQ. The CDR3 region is CASSSLAGTPYEQYF. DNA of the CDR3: TGCGCCAGCAGCTCCTTAGCGGGAACGCCCTACGAGCAGTACTTC.

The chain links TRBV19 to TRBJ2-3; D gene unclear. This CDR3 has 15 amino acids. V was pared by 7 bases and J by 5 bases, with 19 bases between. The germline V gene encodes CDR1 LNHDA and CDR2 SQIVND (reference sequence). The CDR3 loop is CASIGRPQLIDTQYF. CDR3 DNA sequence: TGTGCCAGTATTGGCCGCCCCCAATTGATAGATACGCAGTATTTT.